The 15 T cell receptor beta chains reported below all come from one sample, sequenced in a study of T-cell reconstitution after alpha-beta-depleted transplantation in children. Unique molecular identifiers tagged the TCRbeta library. TCRdb itself ran the PCR reads through MiXCR, one entry per CDR3 protein. Among about 980,000 distinct CDR3 sequences, roughly 29% were seen once, and the ten largest hold more than 25%. The sequencing here drew on PBMCs, mostly from graft donor cells, taken 360 days after TCRalphabeta/CD19-depleted stem cell transplant. The source is a boy under two years old who had a stem cell transplant for SCID, so the T cells may come from the graft donor.

The rearrangement links TRBV28 to TRBJ2-5, with a possible D match to TRBD2 (7 bases). CDR3 length equals 16 residues. Germline-derived CDR1 and CDR2 are MDHEN and SYDVKM. The V and J ends lost 3 bases and 3 bases respectively, with 17 bases between them. This CDR3 reads CASSFGGGRLKETQYF. Written as DNA, the CDR3 is TGTGCCAGCAGTTTCGGCGGGGGCCGCTTGAAAGAGACCCAGTACTTC.

This sequence joins TRBV20-1 and TRBJ2-1; no firm D call. V shed 6 bases and J shed 6 bases, with 6 bases lying between them. Germline V gene lookup returns CDR1 DFQATT and CDR2 SNEGSKA (reference sequence). The CDR3 is 10 amino acids. The chain's CDR3 is CSAHSNEQFF. For the CDR3, the DNA is TGCAGTGCCCACAGCAATGAGCAGTTCTTC.

J is TRBJ2-5 and V is TRBV14; TRBD1 is a possible D gene (6 bases). Trimming cost V 8 bases and J 4 bases, with 14 bases left between them. Looked up from germline, CDR1 is SGHDN and CDR2 is FVKESK. This CDR3 has 13 residues. The CDR3 nucleotides read TGTGCCAGCGGCAGGGGTAACGGAGAGACCCAGTACTTC. Residues: CASGRGNGETQYF.

The V call is TRBV4-2, the J call TRBJ2-2, with TRBD2 as a possible D gene (5 bases). CDR1 and CDR2 from the germline V gene are LGHNA and YNFKEQ. The CDR3 is made up of 14 amino acids. Trimming stripped 8 bases from V and 1 base from J, with 11 bases between. The CDR3 DNA reads TGTGCCAGCGGAAGCGGAGAGAACACCGGGGAGCTGTTTTTT. Translating it yields CASGSGENTGELFF.

The CDR3 sequence: CASSLELPGSYNEQFF. CDR3 DNA sequence: TGCGCCAGCAGCTTGGAACTTCCAGGGTCCTACAATGAGCAGTTCTTC. The chain is built from TRBV5-1 and TRBJ2-1, with D perhaps TRBD1 (5 bases). The V end lost 0 bases, the J end lost 1 base, and 11 bases lay between the germline ends. The CDR3 loop spans 16 amino acids. Germline values: CDR1 SGHRS, CDR2 YFSETQ.

The chain joins TRBV5-1 to TRBJ1-1; D uncertain. This CDR3 spans 19 amino acids. Germline-derived CDR1 and CDR2 are SGHRS and YFSETQ. Trimming removed 0 bases from V and 1 base from J, with 22 bases in between. CDR3 protein: CASSLGRSDYTRGNTEAFF. The CDR3 DNA reads as TGCGCCAGCAGCTTGGGCCGATCCGACTACACCCGTGGGAACACTGAAGCTTTCTTT. The variable domain in full, completed from reference TRBV5-1 and TRBJ1-1, reads KAGVTQTPRYLIKTRGQQVTLSCSPISGHRSVSWYQQTPGQGLQFLFEYFSETQRNKGNFPGRFSGRQFSNSRSEMNVSTLELGDSALYLCASSLGRSDYTRGNTEAFFGQGTRLTVV.

The chain employs TRBV20-1 and TRBJ2-7, with 9 bases fitting TRBD1. CDR1 is DFQATT, CDR2 SNEGSKA, per germline (reference sequence). J was trimmed by 5 bases and V by 3 bases; bases with no gene match: 5. The CDR3 runs 13 residues. CDR3 sequence reads: CSASPHRGHEQYF. In nucleotides, the CDR3 is TGCAGTGCTAGCCCCCACAGGGGGCACGAGCAGTACTTC.

This clonotype has only a few counts. V usage is TRBV7-9 and J usage is TRBJ2-1; 13 nucleotides agree with TRBD2. CDR3 length: 17 residues. V gave up 4 bases and J gave up 3 bases; unmatched junction bases: 6. The germline CDR1 and CDR2 sequences are SEHNR and FQNEAQ (reference sequence). CDR3 in DNA: TGTGCCAGCAGCTCACCGACTAGCGGGGGGCGCTACAATGAGCAGTTCTTC. The encoded protein is CASSSPTSGGRYNEQFF.

This clonotype was picked up a small number of times. This chain connects TRBV6-1 to TRBJ1-2; D is uncertain. CDR3 size: 14 residues. V lost 4 bases to trimming and J lost 7 bases, with 16 bases between them. CDR1 and CDR2 (germline): MNHNS, SASEGT. CDR3 loop: CASSVSSSWGGYTF. The CDR3 DNA follows: TGTGCCAGCAGTGTATCATCCAGCTGGGGTGGCTACACCTTC.

The chain uses TRBV12-3 or TRBV12-4 and TRBJ2-3; 9 bases align to TRBD1. The CDR3 consists of 16 residues. The V gene end was trimmed by 1 base and the J gene end by 6 bases; junction bases not matched to a gene: 8. This CDR3 reads CASSLVRTGDPDTQYF. DNA of the CDR3: TGTGCCAGCAGTTTAGTGAGGACAGGGGACCCGGATACGCAGTATTTT.

The table lists this clonotype with a few counts. The CDR3 nucleotides are TGCAGCGTCCTTGGGGCAGGCTTCGGCTATGGCTACACCTTC. Amino acid sequence: CSVLGAGFGYGYTF. The J gene is TRBJ1-2, the V gene TRBV29-1, with D maybe TRBD1 (5 bases). The ends were cut back, 6 bases at V and 4 bases at J, with 18 bases in the middle. This CDR3 contains 14 residues. Germline V lookup: CDR1 SQVTM, CDR2 ANQGSEA.

This chain links TRBV5-6 with TRBJ2-7; possible D gene TRBD2, 6 bases. This CDR3 spans 14 amino acids. V shed 1 base and J shed 3 bases, with 11 bases lying between them. The germline gives CDR1 SGHDT, CDR2 YYEEEE. The CDR3 reads CASSLIAVDYEQYF. In DNA form, the CDR3 reads TGTGCCAGCAGCTTGATAGCGGTGGACTACGAGCAGTACTTC. The whole variable domain, filled in from reference TRBV5-6 and TRBJ2-7, reads DAGVTQSPTHLIKTRGQQVTLRCSPKSGHDTVSWYQQALGQGPQFIFQYYEEEERQRGNFPDRFSGHQFPNYSSELNVNALLLGDSALYLCASSLIAVDYEQYFGPGTRLTVT.

The chain uses TRBV5-5 and TRBJ1-1; maybe TRBD1 (6 bases). Germline CDR1 reads SGHKS; CDR2 reads YYEKEE (reference sequence). This CDR3 comprises 15 residues. Trimming left V 6 bases short and J 1 base short, with 16 bases between. This CDR3 reads CASKMQGSPNTEAFF. The CDR3 nucleotides read TGTGCCAGCAAGATGCAGGGGAGCCCGAACACTGAAGCTTTCTTT.

The CDR3 bases are TGCAGCGCCCCCTCGTCCGGGGAGCTGTTTTTT. Translation gives CSAPSSGELFF. The chain links TRBV29-1 to TRBJ2-2; D unclear. Germline V gives CDR1 SQVTM, CDR2 ANQGSEA. Trimming stripped 7 bases from V and 6 bases from J, with 9 bases between. There are 11 residues in the CDR3.

This clonotype was found a few times. V usage is TRBV2 and J usage is TRBJ2-1, with TRBD2 matching over 9 bases. V shed 11 bases, J shed 0 bases, and the junction held 11 bases outside the gene matches. CDR1 SNHLY and CDR2 FYNNEI come from the germline V gene. This CDR3 has 16 amino acids. This CDR3 is CAALSLAGSSYNEQFF. For the CDR3, the DNA is TGTGCCGCCCTCTCGCTAGCGGGGAGCTCCTACAATGAGCAGTTCTTC.